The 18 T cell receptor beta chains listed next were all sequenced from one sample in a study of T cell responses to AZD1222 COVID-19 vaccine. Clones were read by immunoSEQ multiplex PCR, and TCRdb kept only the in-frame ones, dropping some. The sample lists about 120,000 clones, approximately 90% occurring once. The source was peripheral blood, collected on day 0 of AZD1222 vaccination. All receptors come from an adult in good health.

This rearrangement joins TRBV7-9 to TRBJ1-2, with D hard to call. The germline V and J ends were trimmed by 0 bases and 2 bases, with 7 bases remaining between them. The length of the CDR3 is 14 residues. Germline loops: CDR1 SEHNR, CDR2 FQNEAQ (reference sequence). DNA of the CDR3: TGTGCCAGCAGCTTAGCGCTGGCAAACTATGGCTACACCTTC. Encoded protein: CASSLALANYGYTF.

The CDR3 DNA is TGTGCCAGTAGTATATCAGGGGTGACGGTAGCTGGCTACACCTTC. This translates into CASSISGVTVAGYTF. The V gene is TRBV19, the J gene TRBJ1-2; weak D call: TRBD1 (6 bases). V was cut by 2 bases and J by 7 bases, with 17 bases left in between. Germline V gene data show CDR1 as LNHDA and CDR2 as SQIVND (reference sequence). The CDR3 sequence is 15 residues long. Drawing the rest from reference TRBV19 and TRBJ1-2, the complete variable domain is DGGITQSPKYLFRKEGQNVTLSCEQNLNHDAMYWYRQDPGQGLRLIYYSQIVNDFQKGDIAEGYSVSREKKESFPLTVTSAQKNPTAFYLCASSISGVTVAGYTFGSGTRLTVV.

CDR3 nucleotides: TGCGCCAGCAGCCAAGCCGGCGGAGAGACCCAGTACTTC. Amino acids: CASSQAGGETQYF. The rearrangement links TRBV4-3 to TRBJ2-5; no clear D gene. Germline values: CDR1 LGHNA, CDR2 YSLEER. V lost 1 base, J lost 4 bases, and 7 bases lay in between. This CDR3 region has 13 residues.

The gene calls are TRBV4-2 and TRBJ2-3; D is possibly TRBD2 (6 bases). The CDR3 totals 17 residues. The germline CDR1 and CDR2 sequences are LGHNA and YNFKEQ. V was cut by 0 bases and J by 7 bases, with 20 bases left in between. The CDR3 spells CASSQEGGGVGVYTQYF. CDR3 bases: TGTGCCAGCAGCCAAGAAGGAGGCGGGGTGGGCGTTTATACGCAGTATTTT.

CDR3: CASSRVYNSPLHF. The CDR3 nucleotides are TGTGCCAGCAGCCGGGTGTATAATTCACCCCTCCACTTT. J is TRBJ1-6 and V is TRBV27; unclear D gene. Trimming took off 6 bases at V and 4 bases at J, with 7 bases between the two ends. The germline V gene has CDR1 MNHEY and CDR2 SMNVEV (reference sequence). The CDR3 totals 13 residues.

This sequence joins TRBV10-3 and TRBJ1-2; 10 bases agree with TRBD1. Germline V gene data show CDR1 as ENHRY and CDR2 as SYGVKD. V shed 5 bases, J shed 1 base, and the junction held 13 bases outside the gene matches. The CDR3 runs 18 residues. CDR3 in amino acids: CAISQTPGDRGLNYGYTF. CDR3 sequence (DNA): TGTGCCATCAGTCAAACGCCCGGGGACAGGGGCCTTAACTATGGCTACACCTTC.

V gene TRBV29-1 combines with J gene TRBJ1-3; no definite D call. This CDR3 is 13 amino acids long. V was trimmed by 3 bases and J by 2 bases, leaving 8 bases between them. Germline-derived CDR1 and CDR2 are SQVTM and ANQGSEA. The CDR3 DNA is TGCAGCGTTGACACGGAGGCTGGAAACACCATATATTTT. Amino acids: CSVDTEAGNTIYF.

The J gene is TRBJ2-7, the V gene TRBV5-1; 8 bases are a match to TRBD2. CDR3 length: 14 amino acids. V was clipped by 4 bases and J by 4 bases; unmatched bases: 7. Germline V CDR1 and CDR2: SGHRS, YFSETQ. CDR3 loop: CASSTGLDKYEQYF. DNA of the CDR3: TGCGCCAGCAGCACGGGACTAGACAAGTACGAGCAGTACTTC.

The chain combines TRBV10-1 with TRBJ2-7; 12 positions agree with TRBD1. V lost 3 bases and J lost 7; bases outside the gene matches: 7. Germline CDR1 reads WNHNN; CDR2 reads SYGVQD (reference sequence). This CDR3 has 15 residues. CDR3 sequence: CASSEHGTGGWEQYF. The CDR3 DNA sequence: TGCGCCAGCAGTGAACATGGGACAGGGGGCTGGGAGCAGTACTTC.

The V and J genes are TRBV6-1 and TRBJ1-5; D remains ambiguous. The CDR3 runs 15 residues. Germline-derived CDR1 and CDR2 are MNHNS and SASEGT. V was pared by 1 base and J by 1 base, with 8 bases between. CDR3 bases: TGTGCCAGCAGTGAAGAGGCAGCCAGCAATCAGCCCCAGCATTTT. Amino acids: CASSEEAASNQPQHF.

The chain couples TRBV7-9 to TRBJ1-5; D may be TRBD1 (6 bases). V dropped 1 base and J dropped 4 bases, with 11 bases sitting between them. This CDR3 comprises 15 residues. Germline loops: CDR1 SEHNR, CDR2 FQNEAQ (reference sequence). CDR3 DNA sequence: TGTGCCAGCAGCTTAGGGGGGGGCGGGAATCAGCCCCAGCATTTT. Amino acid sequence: CASSLGGGGNQPQHF.

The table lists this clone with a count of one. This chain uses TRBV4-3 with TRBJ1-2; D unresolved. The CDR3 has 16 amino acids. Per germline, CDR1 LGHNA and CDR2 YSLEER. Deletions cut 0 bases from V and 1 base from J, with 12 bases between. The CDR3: CASSQDASGVNYGYTF. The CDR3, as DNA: TGCGCCAGCAGCCAAGATGCTAGTGGGGTTAACTATGGCTACACCTTC.

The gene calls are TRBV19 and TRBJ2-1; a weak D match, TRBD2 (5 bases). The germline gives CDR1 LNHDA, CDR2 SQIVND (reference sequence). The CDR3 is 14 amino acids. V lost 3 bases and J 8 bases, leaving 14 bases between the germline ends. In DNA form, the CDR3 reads TGTGCCAGTAGTATGGGCCTCGGGGTGTATGAGCAGTTCTTC. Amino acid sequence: CASSMGLGVYEQFF.

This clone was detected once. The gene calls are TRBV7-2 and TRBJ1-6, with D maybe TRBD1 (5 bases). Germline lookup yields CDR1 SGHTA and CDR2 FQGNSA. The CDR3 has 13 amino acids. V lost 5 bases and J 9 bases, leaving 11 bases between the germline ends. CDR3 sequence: CASSARTSSPLHF. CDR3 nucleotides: TGTGCCAGCAGCGCCCGGACAAGTTCACCCCTCCACTTT.

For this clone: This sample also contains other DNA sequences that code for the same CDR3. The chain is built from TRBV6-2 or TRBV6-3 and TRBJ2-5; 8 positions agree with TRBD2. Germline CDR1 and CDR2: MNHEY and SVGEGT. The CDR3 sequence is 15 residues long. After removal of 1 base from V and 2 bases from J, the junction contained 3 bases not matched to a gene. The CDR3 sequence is CASSYLGTSQETQYF. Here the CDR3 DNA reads TGTGCCAGCAGTTACTTGGGGACTAGTCAAGAGACCCAGTACTTC.

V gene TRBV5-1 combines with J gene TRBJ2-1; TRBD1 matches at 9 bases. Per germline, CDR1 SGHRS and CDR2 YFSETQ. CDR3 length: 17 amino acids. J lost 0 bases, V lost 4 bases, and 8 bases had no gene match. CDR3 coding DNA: TGCGCCAGCAGCACTACACAGGGGGCGAGCTCCTACAATGAGCAGTTCTTC. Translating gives CASSTTQGASSYNEQFF.

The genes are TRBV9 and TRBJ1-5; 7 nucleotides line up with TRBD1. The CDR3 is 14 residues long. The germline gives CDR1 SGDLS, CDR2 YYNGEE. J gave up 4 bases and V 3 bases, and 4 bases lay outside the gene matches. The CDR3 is CASSAGQHNQPQHF. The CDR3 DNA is TGTGCCAGCAGCGCGGGACAGCATAATCAGCCCCAGCATTTT.

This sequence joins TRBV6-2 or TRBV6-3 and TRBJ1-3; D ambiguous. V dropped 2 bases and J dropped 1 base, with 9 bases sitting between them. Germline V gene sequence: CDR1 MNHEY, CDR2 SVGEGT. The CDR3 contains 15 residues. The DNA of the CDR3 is TGTGCCAGCAGTTACCTGGCGTCTTCTGGAAACACCATATATTTT. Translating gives CASSYLASSGNTIYF.